This record covers a single T cell receptor beta chain. This record comes from a study of OX40 agonist ivuxolimab in advanced cancers. Assay used: immunoSEQ multiplex PCR; TCRdb lists only in-frame clones, some missing. The table includes nearly 55,000 clones, 75% to 90% detected once. This CDR3 is 19 amino acids long. The gene calls are TRBV21-1 and TRBJ1-1; the table's D call TRBD1 went unverified against the DNA. TRBV21-1 counts as a pseudogene. The TCR comes from an adult with an advanced solid tumor such as melanoma, head and neck, liver or kidney cancer. Specimen: CD4+ or CD8+ T cells sorted from blood, collected in a trial of the OX40 agonist ivuxolimab. The CDR3 coding sequence is TGTGCCAGCAGCAAAGAGGTGTGGGGGACAGGGGTCGGGAACACTGAAGCTTTCTTT. Translation gives CASSKEVWGTGVGNTEAFF.